Listed here are 2 T cell receptor beta chains from one sample, sequenced in a study of sequential checkpoint blockade in melanoma. Assay: immunoSEQ multiplex PCR; the TCRdb copy retains only in-frame clones and omits some. The table lists 20,000 to 25,000 clones, around 86% of them singletons. Described treatment: randomized to nivolumab then ipilimumab (arm A) or the reverse (arm B). Source: CD8+ T cells sorted from blood (inferred from file names), taken from a patient given nivolumab and ipilimumab in sequence. Receptors originate from a human donor with melanoma.

The chain couples TRBV4-3 to TRBJ2-7; D perhaps matches TRBD1 (5 bases). The CDR3 runs 14 residues. From germline, CDR1 is LGHNA and CDR2 YSLEER. With 4 bases removed from V and 2 bases from J, the gap between germline ends came to 12 bases. The CDR3 region is CASSPTTAAYEQYF. The CDR3 DNA reads TGCGCCAGCAGCCCAACGACAGCTGCCTACGAGCAGTACTTC.

The CDR3 region is CAWSPWTGGYEQYF. The CDR3 DNA sequence: TGTGCCTGGAGTCCCTGGACAGGGGGCTACGAGCAGTACTTC. This sequence joins TRBV30 and TRBJ2-5; TRBD1 matches 10 bases. The J call may be faulty, since TRBJ2-7 better matches the DNA end. The V gene's germline CDR1 is GTSNPN and CDR2 SVGIG (reference sequence). The length of the CDR3 is 14 residues.